This T cell receptor (beta chain) emerged from a study of blood T cell repertoires in COVID-19. Study-wide context: Samples representing acute and convalescent COVID-19 were sourced from the United States, Italy and Spain. The analysed material was cDNA or gDNA that came from T cells, B-cell-depleted T cells, or PBMCs.

Original data processing: Nucleated cell counts were estimated from reference gene primer amplification. Measured with immunoSEQ multiplex PCR; TCRdb has only the in-frame clones, and not every one. For V, J and clone size, that table is used; D and trimming come from the DNA. The sample records approximately 80,000 clones, over 75% being singletons. The sequence was collected from a human donor in a cohort sampled during active COVID-19. Sequencing used peripheral blood.

The CDR3 DNA follows: TGTGCCAGTAGTACCCTGGGATCCGGGACAGCGGCTGAAAAACTGTTTTTT. Its translation is CASSTLGSGTAAEKLFF. The chain recombines TRBV19 with TRBJ1-4, with 7 bases matching TRBD1. Germline V gene sequence: CDR1 LNHDA, CDR2 SQIVND (reference sequence). V dropped 4 bases and J dropped 7; count of bases not matched to a gene: 15. This CDR3 is built from 17 residues.